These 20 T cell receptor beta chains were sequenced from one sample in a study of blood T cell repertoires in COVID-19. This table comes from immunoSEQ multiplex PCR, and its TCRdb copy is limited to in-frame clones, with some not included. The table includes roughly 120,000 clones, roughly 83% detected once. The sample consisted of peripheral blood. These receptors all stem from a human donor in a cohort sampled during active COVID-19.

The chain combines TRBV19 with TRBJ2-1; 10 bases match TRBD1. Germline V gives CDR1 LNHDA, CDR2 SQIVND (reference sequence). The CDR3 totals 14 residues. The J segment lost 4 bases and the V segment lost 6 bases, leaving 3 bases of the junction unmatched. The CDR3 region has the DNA TGTGCCAGTAGGCGGGACAGGGGATACAATGAGCAGTTCTTC. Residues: CASRRDRGYNEQFF.

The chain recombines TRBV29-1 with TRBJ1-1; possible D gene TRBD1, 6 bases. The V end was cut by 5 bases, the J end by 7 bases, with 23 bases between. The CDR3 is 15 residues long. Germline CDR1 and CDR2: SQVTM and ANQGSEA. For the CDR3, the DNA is TGCAGCGTTTGGTTGTGGGCGAACGTACAGGGTGAAGCTTTCTTT. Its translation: CSVWLWANVQGEAFF.

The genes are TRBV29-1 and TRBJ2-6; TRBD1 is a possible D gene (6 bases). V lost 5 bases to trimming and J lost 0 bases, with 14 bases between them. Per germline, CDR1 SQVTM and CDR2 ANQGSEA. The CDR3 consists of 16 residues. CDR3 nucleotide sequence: TGCAGCGTTACGGGACACTTAGACTCTGGGGCCAACGTCCTGACTTTC. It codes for CSVTGHLDSGANVLTF. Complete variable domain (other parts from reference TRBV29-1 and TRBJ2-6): SAVISQKPSRDICQRGTSLTIQCQVDSQVTMMFWYRQQPGQSLTLIATANQGSEATYESGFVIDKFPISRPNLTFSTLTVSNMSPEDSSIYLCSVTGHLDSGANVLTFGAGSRLTVL.

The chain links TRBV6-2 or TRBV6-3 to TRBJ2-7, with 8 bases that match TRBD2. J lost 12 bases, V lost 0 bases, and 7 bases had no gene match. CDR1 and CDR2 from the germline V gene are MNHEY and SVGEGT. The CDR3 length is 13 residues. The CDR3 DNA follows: TGTGCCAGCAGTTACTCGGGACTAGACATCCCGTACTTC. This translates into CASSYSGLDIPYF.

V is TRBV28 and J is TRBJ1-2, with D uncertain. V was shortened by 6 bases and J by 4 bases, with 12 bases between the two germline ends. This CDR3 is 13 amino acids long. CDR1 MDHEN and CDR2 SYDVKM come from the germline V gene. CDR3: CASRERLGYGYTF. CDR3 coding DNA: TGTGCCAGCAGGGAGAGACTAGGCTATGGCTACACCTTC.

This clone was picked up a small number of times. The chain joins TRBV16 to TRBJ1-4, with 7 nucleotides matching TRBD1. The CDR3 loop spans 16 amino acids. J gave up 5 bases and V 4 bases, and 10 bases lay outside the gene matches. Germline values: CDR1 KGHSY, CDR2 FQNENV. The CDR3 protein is CASSRRVGQPNEKLFF. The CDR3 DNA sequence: TGTGCCAGCAGCCGCCGAGTGGGACAGCCCAATGAAAAACTGTTTTTT.

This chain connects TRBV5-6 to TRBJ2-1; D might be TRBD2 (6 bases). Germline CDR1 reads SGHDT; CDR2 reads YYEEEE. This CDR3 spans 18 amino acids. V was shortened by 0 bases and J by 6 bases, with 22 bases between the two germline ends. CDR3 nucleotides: TGTGCCAGCAGCTTGGGACCCTCCGCGGGACCCGTGGGCAATGAGCAGTTCTTC. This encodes CASSLGPSAGPVGNEQFF.

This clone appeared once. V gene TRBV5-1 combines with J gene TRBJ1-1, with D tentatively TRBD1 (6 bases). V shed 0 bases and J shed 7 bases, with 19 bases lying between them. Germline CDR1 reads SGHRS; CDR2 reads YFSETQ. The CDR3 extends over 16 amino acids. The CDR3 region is CASSLGDGGRDVEAFF. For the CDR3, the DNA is TGCGCCAGCAGCTTGGGGGACGGGGGGCGCGATGTTGAAGCTTTCTTT.

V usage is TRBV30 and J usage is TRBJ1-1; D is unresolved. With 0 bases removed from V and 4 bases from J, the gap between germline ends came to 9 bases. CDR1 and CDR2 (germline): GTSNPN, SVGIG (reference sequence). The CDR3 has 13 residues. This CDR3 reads CAWSVPQATEAFF. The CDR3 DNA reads TGTGCCTGGAGTGTACCGCAGGCCACTGAAGCTTTCTTT.

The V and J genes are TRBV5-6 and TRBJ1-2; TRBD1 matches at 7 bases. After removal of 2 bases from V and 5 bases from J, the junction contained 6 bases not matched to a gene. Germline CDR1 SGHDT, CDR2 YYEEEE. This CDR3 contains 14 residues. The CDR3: CASSLSGTEYGYTF. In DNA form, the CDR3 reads TGTGCCAGCAGCTTATCGGGGACAGAATATGGCTACACCTTC.

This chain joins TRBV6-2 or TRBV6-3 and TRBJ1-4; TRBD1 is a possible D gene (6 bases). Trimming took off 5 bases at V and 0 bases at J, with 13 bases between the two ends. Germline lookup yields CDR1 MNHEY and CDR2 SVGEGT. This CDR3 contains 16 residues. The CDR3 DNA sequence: TGTGCCAGCAGTGGCGAACAGGGCGCAACTAATGAAAAACTGTTTTTT. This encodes CASSGEQGATNEKLFF.

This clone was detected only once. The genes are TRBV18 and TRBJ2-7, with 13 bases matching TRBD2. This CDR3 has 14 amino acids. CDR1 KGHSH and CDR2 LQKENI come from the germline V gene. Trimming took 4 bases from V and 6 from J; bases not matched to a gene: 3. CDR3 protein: CASSLGLAGREQYF. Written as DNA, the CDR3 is TGTGCCAGCTCACTGGGACTAGCGGGACGCGAGCAGTACTTC.

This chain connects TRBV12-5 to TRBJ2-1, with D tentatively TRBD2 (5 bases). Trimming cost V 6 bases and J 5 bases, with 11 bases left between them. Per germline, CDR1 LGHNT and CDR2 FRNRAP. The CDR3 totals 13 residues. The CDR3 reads CASGLGVDNEQFF. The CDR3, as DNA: TGTGCTAGTGGACTCGGGGTTGACAATGAGCAGTTCTTC.

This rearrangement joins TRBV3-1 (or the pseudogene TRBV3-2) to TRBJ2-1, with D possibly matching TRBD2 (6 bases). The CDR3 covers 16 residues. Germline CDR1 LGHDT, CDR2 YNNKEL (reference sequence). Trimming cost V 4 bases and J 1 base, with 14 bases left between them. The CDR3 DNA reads TGTGCCAGCAGCCGCCGTAGCGGTCTGTCCTACAATGAGCAGTTCTTC. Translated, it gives CASSRRSGLSYNEQFF.

The CDR3 DNA reads TGTGCCACCAGTGACGAACTAGCGGGAGAGACCGGGGAGCTGTTTTTT. Translated: CATSDELAGETGELFF. The chain links TRBV24-1 to TRBJ2-2; 11 nucleotides match TRBD2. The CDR3 extends over 16 amino acids. J lost 5 bases, V lost 4 bases, and 5 bases had no gene match. Germline-derived CDR1 and CDR2 are KGHDR and SFDVKD.

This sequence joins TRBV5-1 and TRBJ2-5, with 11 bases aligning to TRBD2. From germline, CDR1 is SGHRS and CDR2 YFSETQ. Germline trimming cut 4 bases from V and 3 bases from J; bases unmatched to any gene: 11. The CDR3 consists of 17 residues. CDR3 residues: CASSPLGVAGGKETQYF. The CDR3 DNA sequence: TGCGCCAGCAGCCCACTAGGGGTAGCGGGAGGGAAAGAGACCCAGTACTTC. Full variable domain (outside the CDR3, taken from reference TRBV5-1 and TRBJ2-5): KAGVTQTPRYLIKTRGQQVTLSCSPISGHRSVSWYQQTPGQGLQFLFEYFSETQRNKGNFPGRFSGRQFSNSRSEMNVSTLELGDSALYLCASSPLGVAGGKETQYFGPGTRLLVL.

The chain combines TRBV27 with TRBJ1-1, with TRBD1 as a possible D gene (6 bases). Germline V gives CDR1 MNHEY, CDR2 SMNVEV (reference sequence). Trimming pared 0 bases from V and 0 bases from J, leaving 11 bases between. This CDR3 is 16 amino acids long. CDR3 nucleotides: TGTGCCAGCAGTTTATCACCAGGGGTCCTGAACACTGAAGCTTTCTTT. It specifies CASSLSPGVLNTEAFF.

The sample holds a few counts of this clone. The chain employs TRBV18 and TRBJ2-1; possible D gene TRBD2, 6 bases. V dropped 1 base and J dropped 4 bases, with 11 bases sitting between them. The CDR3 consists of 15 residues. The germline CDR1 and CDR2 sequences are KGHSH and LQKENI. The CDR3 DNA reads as TGTGCCAGCTCACCACGGCGGGACCTTTACAATGAGCAGTTCTTC. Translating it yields CASSPRRDLYNEQFF.

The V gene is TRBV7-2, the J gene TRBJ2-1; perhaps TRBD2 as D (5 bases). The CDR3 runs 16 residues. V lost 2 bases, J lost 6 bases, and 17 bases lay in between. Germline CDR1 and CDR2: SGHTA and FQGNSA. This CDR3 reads CASSLFMREIGNEQFF. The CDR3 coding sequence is TGTGCCAGCAGCTTATTCATGAGGGAGATCGGCAATGAGCAGTTCTTC.

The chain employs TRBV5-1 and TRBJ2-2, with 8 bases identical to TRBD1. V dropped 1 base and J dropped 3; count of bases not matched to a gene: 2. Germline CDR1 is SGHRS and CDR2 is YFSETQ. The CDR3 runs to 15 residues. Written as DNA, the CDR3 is TGCGCCAGCAGCTTGCAGGGGGCAGACACCGGGGAGCTGTTTTTT. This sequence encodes CASSLQGADTGELFF. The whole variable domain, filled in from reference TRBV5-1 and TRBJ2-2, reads KAGVTQTPRYLIKTRGQQVTLSCSPISGHRSVSWYQQTPGQGLQFLFEYFSETQRNKGNFPGRFSGRQFSNSRSEMNVSTLELGDSALYLCASSLQGADTGELFFGEGSRLTVL.